The source of this T cell receptor beta chain is a study of technical replicates of blood from a handful of donors (dated by TCRdb to between 2016 and 2019). The library came from the immunoSEQ multiplex PCR assay. Entries here come from immuneACCESS through TCRdb and include only in-frame sequences with V and J called. Some clones fail to appear in such tables; in the studies checked, an unresolved V gene covers under half of the shortfall, and the cause of the remainder is unknown. In this sample the table shows 100,000 or so clones, 95% of which occur a single time. The ten top clones hold 0.2% to 0.25% of the sample. A word on this clone: The antigen it recognizes is unknown. Within one base of it there is no much larger clone, and no base qualities were kept.

Inclusive of the bounding cysteine and phenylalanine, the CDR3 is 16 residues long. Only the CDR3 region is kept as DNA, spanning 48 bases read in frame from base 1. CDR1 and CDR2, per the germline V gene (reference sequence), are LNHDA and SQIVND. V ends up 6 bases short and J 4 bases short, with an unmatched junction base count of 11. The sequence links TRBV19 to TRBJ2-2; 7 bases in between match TRBD1. The TCR comes from a human donor in good health. The specimen was T cells isolated from PBMCs. The CDR3 is CASREEWGQSTGELFF. The DNA is TGTGCCAGTAGGGAGGAGTGGGGACAGAGCACCGGGGAGCTGTTTTTT.